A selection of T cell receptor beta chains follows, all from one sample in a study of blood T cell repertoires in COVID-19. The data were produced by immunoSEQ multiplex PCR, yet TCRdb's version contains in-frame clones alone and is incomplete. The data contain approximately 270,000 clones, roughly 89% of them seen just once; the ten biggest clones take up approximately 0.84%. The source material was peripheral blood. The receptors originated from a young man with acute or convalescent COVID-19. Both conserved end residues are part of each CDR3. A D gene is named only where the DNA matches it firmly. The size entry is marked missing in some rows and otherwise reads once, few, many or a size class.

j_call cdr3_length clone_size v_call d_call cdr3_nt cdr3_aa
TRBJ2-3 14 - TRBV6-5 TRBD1 TGTGCCACTAAACAGGGGGAAATCACAGATACGCAGTATTTT CATKQGEITDTQYF
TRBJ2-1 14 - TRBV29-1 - TGCAGCGTTACCCCGAACAGGGTTAGGAATGAGCAGTTCTTC CSVTPNRVRNEQFF
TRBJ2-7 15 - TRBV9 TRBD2 TGTGCCAGCAGCTGGGGGACTAGCGGGGCCTACGAGCAGTACTTC CASSWGTSGAYEQYF
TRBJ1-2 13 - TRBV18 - TGTGCCAGCTCACCTAGCGTGCTAGATGGCTACACCTTC CASSPSVLDGYTF
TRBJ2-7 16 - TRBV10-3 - TGTGCCATCAGCTACTCCACTTCGGGGTCCACCTACGAGCAGTACTTC CAISYSTSGSTYEQYF
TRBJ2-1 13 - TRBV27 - TGTGCCAGCAGTTGGGCGGGATACAATGAGCAGTTCTTC CASSWAGYNEQFF
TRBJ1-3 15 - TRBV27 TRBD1 TGTGCCAGCAGCCGGACAGGTAGCTCTGGAAACACCATATATTTT CASSRTGSSGNTIYF
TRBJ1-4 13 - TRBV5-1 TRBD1 TGCGCCAGCAGCAGACAGGGGGCTGAAAAACTGTTTTTT CASSRQGAEKLFF
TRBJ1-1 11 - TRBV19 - TGTGCCAGTAGTATAGGGCGGAAAGCTTTCTTT CASSIGRKAFF
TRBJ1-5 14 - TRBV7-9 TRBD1 TGTGCCAGTATACAGGGGAATAGCAATCAGCCCCAGCATTTT CASIQGNSNQPQHF
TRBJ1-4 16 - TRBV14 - TGTGCCAGCAGCCAAGTGGAGGGGTCGGCTAATGAAAAACTGTTTTTT CASSQVEGSANEKLFF
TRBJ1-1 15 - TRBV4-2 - TGTGCCAGCAGCCAAGATGGGACAACTAACACTGAAGCTTTCTTT CASSQDGTTNTEAFF
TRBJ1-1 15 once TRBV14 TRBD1 TGTGCCAGCAGCCAAACGACAGGGCTGGGAACTGAAGCTTTCTTT CASSQTTGLGTEAFF
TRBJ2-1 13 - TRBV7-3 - TGTGCCAGCAGCCCAATCCTAGGCGGCGAGCAGTTCTTC CASSPILGGEQFF
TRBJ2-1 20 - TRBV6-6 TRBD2 TGTGCCAGCAGGCGATTTGGGACTAGCGGGACAACAAACTCCTACAATGAGCAGTTCTTC CASRRFGTSGTTNSYNEQFF
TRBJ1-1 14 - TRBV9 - TGTGCCAGCAGCGTAGCGGGGATTGGCACTGAAGCTTTCTTT CASSVAGIGTEAFF
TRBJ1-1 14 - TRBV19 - TGTGCCAGTAGTATTGGAGGGTGGAACACTGAAGCTTTCTTT CASSIGGWNTEAFF
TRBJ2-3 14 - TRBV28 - TGTGCCAGCCTCCGGGACACCAACACAGATACGCAGTATTTT CASLRDTNTDTQYF
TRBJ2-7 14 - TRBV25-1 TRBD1 TGTGCCAGCAGTCCCGGACAGGGGGCCCACGAGCAGTACTTC CASSPGQGAHEQYF
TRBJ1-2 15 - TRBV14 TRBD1 TGTGCCAGCAGCCGTGCCACCGGGACAGTCTATGGCTACACCTTC CASSRATGTVYGYTF
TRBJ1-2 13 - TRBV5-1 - TGCGCCAGCAGCTTGACAGGGTCATTGGGCTACACCTTC CASSLTGSLGYTF
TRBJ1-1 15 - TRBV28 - TGTGCCAGCAGTCCCAACTTCGGGGGGAACACTGAAGCTTTCTTT CASSPNFGGNTEAFF
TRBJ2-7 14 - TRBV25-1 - TGTGCCAGCAGTGAAGTGGGGGCGATATTCAAGCAGTACTTC CASSEVGAIFKQYF
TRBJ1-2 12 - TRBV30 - TGTGCCTTCCTAACAGCTAACTATGGCTACACCTTC CAFLTANYGYTF
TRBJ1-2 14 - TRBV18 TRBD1 TGTGCCAGCTCAACTCGACAGGGTGGGGATGGCTACACCTTC CASSTRQGGDGYTF
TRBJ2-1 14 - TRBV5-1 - TGCGCCAGCAGCTTGGGCGAAGCCTACAATGAGCAGTTCTTC CASSLGEAYNEQFF
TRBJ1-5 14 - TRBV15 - TGTGCCACCAGCATTGAGAGTAGCAATCAGCCCCAGCATTTT CATSIESSNQPQHF
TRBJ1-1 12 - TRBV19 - TGTGCCAGTAGTGTCAGGGAAACTGAAGCTTTCTTT CASSVRETEAFF
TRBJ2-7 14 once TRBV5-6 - TGTGCCAGCACCCGGGGGGCGGGTGGTTATGAGCAGTACTTC CASTRGAGGYEQYF
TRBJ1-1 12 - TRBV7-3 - TGTGCCAGCAGCCCGAGTGGGCAAGAAACTTTCTTT CASSPSGQETFF
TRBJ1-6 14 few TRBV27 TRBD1 TGTGCCAGCAGCAGACAGGGCCCTCATTCACCCCTCCACTTT CASSRQGPHSPLHF
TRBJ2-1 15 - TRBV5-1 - TGCGCCAGCAGCTTGGCCCTGGGCCCCAACAATGAGCAGTTCTTC CASSLALGPNNEQFF
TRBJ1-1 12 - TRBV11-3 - TGTGCCAGCGGTAACAGGAACACTGAAGCTTTCTTT CASGNRNTEAFF
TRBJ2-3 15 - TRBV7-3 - TGTGCCAGCAGCTTAACCGGGGGAGAGGCAGATACGCAGTATTTT CASSLTGGEADTQYF
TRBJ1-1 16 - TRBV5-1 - TGCGCCAGCAGCTTGGAGGCAGGGAGGATGAACACTGAAGCTTTCTTT CASSLEAGRMNTEAFF
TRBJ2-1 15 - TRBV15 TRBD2 TGTGCCACCAGCAGAGCCGGGGGGGGTTCTAATGAGCAGTTCTTC CATSRAGGGSNEQFF
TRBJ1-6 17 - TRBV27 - TGTGCCAGCAGTTTATCCATCGTCGGGGTCCAAGTGGTTCCCCTCCACTTT CASSLSIVGVQVVPLHF
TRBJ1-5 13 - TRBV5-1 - TGCGCCAGCAGCCCAGGTGTTGGTCAGCCCCAGCATTTT CASSPGVGQPQHF
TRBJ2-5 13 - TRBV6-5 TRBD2 TGTGCCAGCTCCCCTACTAGCGGGGGCTCCCAGTACTTC CASSPTSGGSQYF
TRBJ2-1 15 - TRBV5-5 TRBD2 TGTGCCAGCACCAAAGCGGGAGGGCCCTACAATGAGCAGTTCTTC CASTKAGGPYNEQFF
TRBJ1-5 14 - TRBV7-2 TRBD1 TGTGCCAGCAGCGTCAGGGGGCTGGATCAGCCCCAGCATTTT CASSVRGLDQPQHF
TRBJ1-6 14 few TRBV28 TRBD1 TGTGCCAGCAGCTGGGACAGATATAATTCACCCCTCCACTTT CASSWDRYNSPLHF
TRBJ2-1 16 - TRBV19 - TGTGCCAGTAGTAAGGTCGGGACAGCCGCCGGGGGTGAGCAGTTCTTC CASSKVGTAAGGEQFF
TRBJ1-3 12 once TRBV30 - TGTGCCTGGAGTCAAACTGGAAACACCATATATTTT CAWSQTGNTIYF
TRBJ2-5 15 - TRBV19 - TGTGCCAGTACCAGGGGCGGGTACTACCAAGAGACCCAGTACTTC CASTRGGYYQETQYF
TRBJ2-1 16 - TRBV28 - TGTGCCAGCAGTTTTACAGGGCTCCGGAGGTACAATGAGCAGTTCTTC CASSFTGLRRYNEQFF
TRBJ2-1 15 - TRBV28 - TGTGCCAGCAGTTTGGTTCTCGGCGGCTACAATGAGCAGTTCTTC CASSLVLGGYNEQFF
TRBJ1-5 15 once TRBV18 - TGTGCCAGCTCACCAGGACTCGGGCGCAATCAGCCCCAGCATTTT CASSPGLGRNQPQHF